This T cell receptor (beta chain) was identified in a study of regulatory T cells in long-lasting Graves disease (dated by TCRdb to the early 2020s). Background on the whole study: To count as having persistent Graves' disease, a patient had to have received antithyroid drug treatment for over 5 years with TSH receptor autoantibodies remaining persistently positive. A total of roughly 35 samples underwent TCR sequencing: about 13 from persistent and around 20 from newly diagnosed Graves' disease patients. The study was registered as a clinical trial and conducted in China. In the clinical cohort, patients with persistent Graves' disease had used antithyroid drugs for an average of about 9.3 years. Peripheral blood TCR sequencing and RNA sequencing compared persistent Graves' disease patients with newly diagnosed Graves' disease patients. Paper-wide results and their limitations: Compared with newly diagnosed patients, patients with persistent Graves' disease had lower TCR Shannon entropy and fewer highly expanded clones, which suggests clonal expansion. Patients with persistent disease shared more public clonotypes (around 2,700) than newly diagnosed patients did (approximately 990). Because the primary lesion, thyroid tissue, could not be accessed, the study looked at peripheral blood alone. Sequencing and analysis were limited to the TCR beta chain. TRBV28, TRBJ1-2 and TRBJ2-5 were preferentially used in persistent disease, while TRBV20-1 and TRBJ2-1 were favored in newly diagnosed disease. The authors noted that the small sample size was a limitation that may lower accuracy.

The sample's time point label, in plain terms: persistent/refractory GD, antithyroid drugs over 5 years with positive TRAb. For both TCR sequencing and RNA sequencing, RNA was extracted from PBMCs using TRIzol. The diagnosis of Graves' disease followed American Thyroid Association guidelines. Recruitment of patients was carried out at an endocrinology department in Xi'an, China. Each patient gave approximately 10 milliliters of peripheral blood, collected in an EDTA anticoagulant tube. Ficoll Paque Plus density gradient separation was used to isolate PBMCs, and no further T cell sorting was performed. RNA quality was checked with an Agilent 2100 Bioanalyzer and agarose gel, and concentration with a NanoDrop 2000. The V and J ends are trimmed by 4 bases and 7 bases, leaving 10 bases between them. Taken from cysteine to phenylalanine, the CDR3 has 12 residues. The retained sequence is limited to the CDR3, 36 bases, with the frame set at the first base. The germline V gene yields MNHEY for CDR1 and SVGEGT for CDR2.

The library was generated by multiplex PCR. TCRdb shows the sequencer as Illumina HiSeq 4000. iRepertoire HTBI primers and Arm-PCR amplification of CDR3 regions were used to construct TCR beta libraries. Before sequencing, the PCR products went through gel purification. On the study's bioinformatics: Gene usage analysis of CDR3 amino acid clonotypes relied on the approximately 60 TRBV and 14 TRBJ segments identified across samples. COPE and FqMerger were used to merge the filtered high-quality paired reads into contigs. BLAST was used to align contigs to IMGT TRBV, TRBD and TRBJ reference genes, with CDR3 defined following IMGT. Any clonotype with a frequency above 0.1% was counted as a highly expanded clone. Shannon entropy was used to measure repertoire diversity, and the Gini coefficient was used to measure V-J evenness. Clonotypes shared by more than one individual were considered public. TCRdb trimmed the raw reads at Q25, called clones with MiXCR and kept productive beta chains. Each CDR3 protein appears once, grouped with its most common genes and DNA. TCRdb, not the authors, supplied the V and J calls. The sample data list fewer than 600,000 distinct CDR3 sequences, and 20% to 25% of these were observed just once. Less than 15% of the sample goes to the ten largest clones.

Concerning this clonotype: Its target antigen remains unknown. This may come from a read error, since a much larger clone is one base off.

The rearranged chain carries TRBV6-2 or TRBV6-3 and TRBJ1-1, with no confidently assigned D gene. The clonotype was recovered from a female donor with Graves disease. The sequenced sample was peripheral blood mononuclear cells (PBMCs), obtained when the disease was refractory, from a patient treated with antithyroid drugs. The CDR3 in this case is CASSWEGGEAFF. Read as DNA, the sequence is TGTGCCAGCAGTTGGGAGGGCGGTGAAGCTTTCTTT.